This TCR beta chain was identified during a study of blood T cell repertoires in COVID-19. Study at large: Specimens from acute and convalescent COVID-19 originated in the United States, Italy and Spain. PBMCs, B-cell-depleted T cells, or T cells were the source of the cDNA or gDNA that made up the material.

In the original workflow: Counts of nucleated cells, estimated from reference gene primer amplification, were obtained. Produced via immunoSEQ multiplex PCR; TCRdb's table is partial and in-frame only. D and trimming were read from the DNA, whereas the V and J calls and clone size are those reported in that table. The profile shows a few hundred thousand clones, 80% to 85% of them singletons. The germline V and J ends were trimmed by 5 bases and 2 bases, with 12 bases remaining between them. The CDR3 spans 15 residues. The germline V gene encodes CDR1 MDHEN and CDR2 SYDVKM. The sequenced sample was peripheral blood. This clonotype was sampled from a man aged 30 to 45 with active or convalescent COVID-19. This chain links TRBV28 with TRBJ2-2; TRBD2 is a possible D gene (6 bases). The CDR3 reads CASSGTGVNTGELFF. As DNA, the CDR3 is TGTGCCAGCAGTGGTACGGGGGTAAACACCGGGGAGCTGTTTTTT.